This T cell receptor beta chain was profiled in a study of radiation and T cells in renal cell carcinoma (dated by TCRdb to 2020 to 2021). Concerning the study at large: The samples were obtained from a clinical trial, where primary renal cell carcinomas were treated with 15 Gy stereotactic body radiation therapy and then removed by nephrectomy 4 weeks afterward. Across all 55 or so samples, more than 4,000,000 unique CDR3 nucleotide sequences, encoding 2,658,974 unique CDR3 amino acid sequences, were identified. A total of 53 samples underwent TCR beta sequencing, made up of approximately 26 tumors and some 27 peripheral blood samples.

About this clone itself: It has no known antigen specificity. Within one base of it there is no much larger clone, and no base qualities were kept.

What this sample's time point label stands for: baseline pretreatment blood. This sample's treatment or condition label indicates: 15 Gy SBRT to primary tumor, nephrectomy 4 weeks later. To track tumor-enriched clonotypes, serial peripheral blood was sampled from radiation-treated patients at baseline and at 2 weeks and 4 weeks after SBRT. Every patient's renal cell carcinoma showed clear cell pathology. Genomic DNA for TCR sequencing was prepared using the QIAamp DNA Blood Mini Kit (Qiagen). The analyses included only samples that passed all quality control checks. V drops 5 bases and J drops 6 bases, leaving 17 bases in between. The CDR3 sequence holds 14 residues, the cysteine and phenylalanine included. Here the CDR3 DNA is all that survives: 42 bases in frame from base 1. Reading the germline V gene gives CDR1 SGHNT and CDR2 YENEEA. Following the manufacturer's recommendations, the immunoSEQ kit was used to generate TCR beta libraries from genomic DNA. Library preparation used a first multiplex PCR with proprietary primers, then a second PCR adding unique barcodes, with bead cleanups after each round. A kit-provided positive control reaction and a negative control reaction were included in every sample batch. The final libraries were assessed on an Agilent 4200 TapeStation D1000 ScreenTape, pooled by volume, and quantified by qPCR. An Illumina NextSeq500 fitted with a MidOutput 150-cycle cartridge performed the sequencing, running 156 Read1 cycles and 15 Index1 cycles with the kit's custom primers. The pooled library was loaded at 1.0 pM, with an approximately 20% PhiX control spiked in. Per the original workflow: The vendor-processed data were analyzed in R, and a clonotype was defined as all T cells that share the same CDR3 nucleotide sequence. For clone abundance analyses, frequencies were normalized to the 10,000 most abundant clones per sample. Before analysis, public T cell clones were removed, and these numbered fewer than five per sample on average. Tumor-enriched and baseline blood-enriched clonotypes were defined by at least a 32-fold difference in abundance between compartments. A beta-binomial differential abundance model was used to identify clonotypes that were expanded or contracted between blood time points. Tumor-blood repertoire similarity was measured with the Baroni-Urbani and Buser coefficient, and groups were compared using two-tailed Wilcoxon tests in R. TCRdb's version of the immuneACCESS table is confined to in-frame rearrangements and falls short of the full clone set. An unresolved V gene accounts for under half of the shortfall where checked; the remainder is of unknown origin. V, J and clone size are taken as reported in that table, and D and trimming were inferred from the DNA itself. The sample data list tens of thousands of clones, and over 65% of these were observed just once. The leading ten clones occupy 5% to 6.5% of the sample.

Results the study describes overall, beyond this receptor: With a single-armed trial design, the study had no way to address how radiation dose or scheduling affects the TCR repertoire. Because no pretreatment tumor biopsies were available, whether clonotypes were present in the tumor at baseline could not be determined. Blood repertoire dynamics were not followed beyond 4 weeks after treatment. In blood, the top tumor clonotypes increased from baseline to 2 weeks after radiation and then shrank by 4 weeks, which suggests a temporary expansion of tumor-resident clones.

This sample comprised blood, obtained from a patient whose treatment included radiotherapy and nephrectomy. This receptor was identified in a man in his 60s with renal cell carcinoma. The rearrangement joined TRBV11-3 to TRBJ2-7; the D gene is perhaps TRBD1, from 8 matching bases. In nucleotide form, the sequence is TGTGCCAGCAGCCCGAAGGACAGGGAGGGCGAGCAGTACTTC. Its product reads: CASSPKDREGEQYF.